A selection of T cell receptor beta chains follows, all from one sample in a study of T cell changes during pregnancy in multiple sclerosis. TCRdb's copy holds only in-frame clones and misses some; the assay was immunoSEQ multiplex PCR. The sample lists more than 45,000 clones, 92% occurring once. The sample was CD4+ T cells from peripheral blood mononuclear cells, taken after pregnancy. Receptors were obtained from a female donor with multiple sclerosis, enrolled in a pregnancy study. CDR3s include the opening cysteine and the closing phenylalanine or tryptophan. A D gene is named only where the DNA matches it firmly. Not every row has a clone size; where given, it reads once, few, many or a size class.

j_call d_call clone_size v_call cdr3_nt cdr3_aa
TRBJ2-7 NA few TRBV14 TGTGCCAGCAGCCAAGATCGGTACAGGATTGGGGACGAGCAGTACTTC CASSQDRYRIGDEQYF
TRBJ2-5 NA NA TRBV11-3 TGTGCCAGCAGCTTACAGGGATTGGAAGAGACCCAGTACTTC CASSLQGLEETQYF
TRBJ1-1 NA NA TRBV6-1 TGTGCCACGAGGACAGCGTACCCTGAAGCTTTCTTT CATRTAYPEAFF
TRBJ1-2 NA NA TRBV5-5 TGTGCCAGCAGCCCCCTGGGGGGGGAAACTAACTATGGCTACACCTTC CASSPLGGETNYGYTF
TRBJ1-3 NA NA TRBV18 TGTGCCAGCTCCGCCGGACTTTTTGGAAACACCATATATTTT CASSAGLFGNTIYF
TRBJ2-3 NA NA TRBV5-5 TGTGCCAGCAGACGAATGGGCGGCACAGATACGCAGTATTTT CASRRMGGTDTQYF
TRBJ1-1 TRBD1 NA TRBV5-4 TGTGCCAGCAGCTTGGGTGGACAGGGGCAGGGGGTTTTCTTT CASSLGGQGQGVFF
TRBJ2-2 NA NA TRBV5-5 TGTGCCAGCAGCTTGGGAATTACAGGGCTCCACGGGGAGCTGTTTTTT CASSLGITGLHGELFF
TRBJ2-1 NA NA TRBV7-9 TGTGCCAGCAGCTCCACAGGTTCCGGTGAGCAGTTCTTC CASSSTGSGEQFF
TRBJ2-7 NA NA TRBV5-1 TGCGCCAGCAGCTTGGCCGGGGGTAGGGCCTCTCCCTACGAGCAGTACTTC CASSLAGGRASPYEQYF
TRBJ2-7 NA NA TRBV15 TGTGCCACCAGCAGACTCGGCGGGACGAAAGCCTACGAGCAGTACTTC CATSRLGGTKAYEQYF
TRBJ2-3 NA NA TRBV2 TGTGCCAGCGGCATGAACAGGGATAGGTTCACAGATACGCAGTATTTT CASGMNRDRFTDTQYF
TRBJ2-3 NA NA TRBV6-1 TGTGCCAGCACTCCGGAGGGTTCTAGCACAGATACGCAGTATTTT CASTPEGSSTDTQYF
TRBJ2-1 TRBD2 NA TRBV6-5 TGTGCCAGCAGTTTTCTGGGACTAGCGGGAGAAAATGAGCAGTTCTTC CASSFLGLAGENEQFF
TRBJ2-2 TRBD2 NA TRBV7-9 TGTGCCAGCAGCCCTCATCTGAGCGGGAGGGCCGTGTCCGGGGAGCTGTTTTTT CASSPHLSGRAVSGELFF
TRBJ1-5 TRBD1 NA TRBV6-5 TGTGCCAGCAGTTACTCGAGGGACAGTAGCAATCAGCCCCAGCATTTT CASSYSRDSSNQPQHF
TRBJ2-1 NA NA TRBV2 TGTGCCAGCAGTGAAGCCAGACTGTACAATGAGCAGTTCTTC CASSEARLYNEQFF
TRBJ2-5 TRBD2 once TRBV7-2 TGTGCCAGCAGCTTGAGACTAGCGGGAGTGGGGGAGACCCAGTACTTC CASSLRLAGVGETQYF
TRBJ1-2 NA NA TRBV19 TGTGCCAGTAGTACCCGGGGGGGGGCACCTAACTATGGCTACACCTTC CASSTRGGAPNYGYTF
TRBJ1-4 TRBD1 NA TRBV6-1 TGTGCCAGCAGCATGGACAGGGGAGAAATACTGTTTTTT CASSMDRGEILFF
TRBJ2-5 NA NA TRBV10-2 TGCGCCAGCAGTACCCTTGTGGGAGTCGGGGAGACCCAGTACTTC CASSTLVGVGETQYF
TRBJ2-6 NA NA TRBV11-2 TGTGCCAGCAGCTTACAGGTTACGACTGGGGCCAACGTCCTGACTTTC CASSLQVTTGANVLTF
TRBJ2-3 TRBD2 NA TRBV7-3 TGTGCCAGCAGCTTAATGAGCGGGAGTAGGAAAGATACGCAGTATTTT CASSLMSGSRKDTQYF
TRBJ2-1 NA NA TRBV5-4 TGTGCCAGCAGCTTGGCTCTTGGTAGTTTCAATGAGCAGTTCTTC CASSLALGSFNEQFF
TRBJ1-5 TRBD1 NA TRBV18 TGTGCCAGCTCACCCGACAGGGGGCAGGGGCAGCCCCAGCATTTT CASSPDRGQGQPQHF
TRBJ1-4 NA NA TRBV10-3 TGTGCCATCAGTGAGTCCTCGGGGGATGAAAAACTGTTTTTT CAISESSGDEKLFF
TRBJ1-2 TRBD1 NA TRBV6-5 TGTGCCAGCAGTTCTCTCGGTCGCAAACAGGGGGGCTACACCTTC CASSSLGRKQGGYTF
TRBJ1-1 NA NA TRBV5-6 TGTGTCAGCAGCTCGGAGACAGTTCGTGGCGCTGAAGCTTTCTTT CVSSSETVRGAEAFF
TRBJ1-2 NA few TRBV7-2 TGTGCCAGCAGCTTAGGGACAGCCTCCTATGGCTACACCTTC CASSLGTASYGYTF
TRBJ2-1 NA medium-sized TRBV4-3 TGCGCCAGCAGCCAAGCTCTCCTAGGTGGTGAGCAGTTCTTC CASSQALLGGEQFF
TRBJ2-7 NA NA TRBV7-2 TGTGCCAGCAGCTTTTCAGGGCTAGAATGGGTGAGCGAGCAGTACTTC CASSFSGLEWVSEQYF
TRBJ2-7 NA NA TRBV19 TGTGCCAGTAGTACCTACGGACAGAAGTCTCGCGAGCAGTACTTC CASSTYGQKSREQYF
TRBJ2-7 TRBD2 NA TRBV6-6 TGTGCCAGCAGTAAGGGACTAGCGGCCTACGAGCAGTACTTC CASSKGLAAYEQYF
TRBJ2-3 TRBD2 few TRBV25-1 TGTGCCAGCAGTGTTCTAGCGGGCCTCACAGATACGCAGTATTTT CASSVLAGLTDTQYF
TRBJ1-5 TRBD1 once TRBV7-9 TGTGCCAGCAGCCCAGACAGGGACTATCAGCCCCAGCATTTT CASSPDRDYQPQHF
TRBJ2-4 NA NA TRBV5-4 TGTGCCAGCAGCCCGGGAGTTGGCCAAACAGCCAAAAACATTCAGTACTTC CASSPGVGQTAKNIQYF
TRBJ2-1 TRBD2 NA TRBV7-3 TGTGCCAGCAGCTCGCCCCCTGCGGGGGGCTCCTACAATGAGCAGTTCTTC CASSSPPAGGSYNEQFF
TRBJ2-4 NA NA TRBV7-8 TGTGCCAGCAGCTTACGGCCCCCGCCGGCGGGGCCTAAAAACATTCAGTACTTC CASSLRPPPAGPKNIQYF
TRBJ2-5 TRBD2 NA TRBV30 TGTGCCTGGAGGGGCGGGGGGGTCCAAGAGACCCAGTACTTC CAWRGGGVQETQYF
TRBJ1-4 NA NA TRBV25-1 TGTGCCAGCAGTGCCCGTCGGGGCAGGGGAGAGGAAAAACTGTTTTTT CASSARRGRGEEKLFF
TRBJ2-7 NA NA TRBV18 TGTGCCAGCTCATACCAGGACAACGAGCAGTACTTC CASSYQDNEQYF